Sequencing of this TCR beta chain was carried out in a study of cytomegalovirus exposure and HLA in healthy donors. Primers: 60 Vbeta forward and 13 Jbeta reverse. Clones were sequenced by immunoSEQ multiplex PCR, and TCRdb holds only the in-frame ones, with some missing. Altogether about 120,000 clones are present, approximately 82% being singletons, with the ten largest covering 1.3% to 1.5%. This clone has just a few counts. Trimming removed 7 bases at V and 4 bases at J, with 16 bases between. From germline, CDR1 is SNHLY and CDR2 FYNNEI. The length of the CDR3 is 14 residues. The sequence was obtained from a female donor in good health and CMV-seronegative. The gene calls are TRBV2 and TRBJ2-5; D uncertain. Specimen: PBMCs. The CDR3 DNA sequence: TGTGCCAGCACTGGTCTCGTGTTCGGAGAGACCCAGTACTTC. Translation gives CASTGLVFGETQYF.